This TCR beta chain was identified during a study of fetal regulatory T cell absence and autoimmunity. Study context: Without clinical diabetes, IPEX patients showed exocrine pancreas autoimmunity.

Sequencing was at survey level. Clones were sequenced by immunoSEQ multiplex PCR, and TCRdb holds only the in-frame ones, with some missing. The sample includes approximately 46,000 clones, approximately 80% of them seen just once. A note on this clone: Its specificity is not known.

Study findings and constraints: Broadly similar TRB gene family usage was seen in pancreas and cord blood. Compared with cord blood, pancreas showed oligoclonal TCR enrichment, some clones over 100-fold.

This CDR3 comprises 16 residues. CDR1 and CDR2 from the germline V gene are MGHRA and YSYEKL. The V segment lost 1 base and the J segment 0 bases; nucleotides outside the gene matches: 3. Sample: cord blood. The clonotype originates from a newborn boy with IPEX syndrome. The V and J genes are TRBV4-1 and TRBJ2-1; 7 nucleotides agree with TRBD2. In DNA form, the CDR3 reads TGCGCCAGCAGCCAAGCGCTAGCGGACTCCTACAATGAGCAGTTCTTC. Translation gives CASSQALADSYNEQFF.